This T cell receptor (beta chain) originates from a study of T-cell memory formation after mild COVID-19. Study details: The two donors had largely donor-specific TCR clusters.

MiXCR, applied by TCRdb to the 5' RACE reads, yields one record per CDR3 protein. The sample has 400,000 to 550,000 distinct CDR3 sequences; approximately 25% are singletons. Germline CDR1 and CDR2: DFQATT and SNEGSKA (reference sequence). The CDR3 length is 13 residues. The V segment lost 4 bases and the J segment 3 bases; nucleotides outside the gene matches: 5. Notes on this clonotype: The antigen is unknown.

Overall study results and limits: Later expanders leaned toward CD4+, whereas clones contracting from day 15 to 85 were balanced CD4/CD8. The finding that pre-infection memory included some responding clones suggested that cross-reactive memory joined. Still unconfirmed is whether the second-wave clones peaking on day 37 recognized SARS-CoV-2.

This clonotype was sampled from an adult woman who had mild COVID-19 (a few samples of this study predate the infection). Cell type and time point are not known. The specimen was PBMCs or a T cell subset sorted from them (not recorded which). The gene calls are TRBV20-1 and TRBJ1-1, with 7 bases identical to TRBD1. The CDR3 bases are TGCAGTGCTAAAGACAGGGTTGACACTGAAGCTTTCTTT. It codes for CSAKDRVDTEAFF.